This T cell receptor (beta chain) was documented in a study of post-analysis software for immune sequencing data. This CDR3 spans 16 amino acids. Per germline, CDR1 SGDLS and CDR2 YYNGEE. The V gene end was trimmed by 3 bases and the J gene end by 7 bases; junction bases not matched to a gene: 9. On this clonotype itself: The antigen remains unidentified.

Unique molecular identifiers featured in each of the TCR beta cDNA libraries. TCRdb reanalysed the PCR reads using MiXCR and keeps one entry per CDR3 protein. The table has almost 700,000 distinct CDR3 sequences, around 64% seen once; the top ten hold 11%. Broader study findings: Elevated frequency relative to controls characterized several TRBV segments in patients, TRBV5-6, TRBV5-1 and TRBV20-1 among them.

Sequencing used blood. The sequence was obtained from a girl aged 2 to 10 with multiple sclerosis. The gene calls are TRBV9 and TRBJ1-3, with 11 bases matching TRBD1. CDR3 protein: CASSASRRDRGNTIYF. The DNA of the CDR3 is TGTGCCAGCAGCGCGAGCCGCCGGGACAGGGGGAACACCATATATTTT.